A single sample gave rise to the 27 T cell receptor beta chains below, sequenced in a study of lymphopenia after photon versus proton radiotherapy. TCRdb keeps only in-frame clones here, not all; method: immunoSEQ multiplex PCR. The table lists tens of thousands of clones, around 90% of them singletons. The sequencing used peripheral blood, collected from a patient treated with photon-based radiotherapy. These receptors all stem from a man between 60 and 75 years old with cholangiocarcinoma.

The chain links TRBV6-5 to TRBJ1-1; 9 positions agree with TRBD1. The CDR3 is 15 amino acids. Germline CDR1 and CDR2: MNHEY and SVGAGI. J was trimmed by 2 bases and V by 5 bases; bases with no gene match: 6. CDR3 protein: CASSATGGPNTEAFF. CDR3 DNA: TGTGCCAGCAGTGCCACAGGGGGCCCCAACACTGAAGCTTTCTTT.

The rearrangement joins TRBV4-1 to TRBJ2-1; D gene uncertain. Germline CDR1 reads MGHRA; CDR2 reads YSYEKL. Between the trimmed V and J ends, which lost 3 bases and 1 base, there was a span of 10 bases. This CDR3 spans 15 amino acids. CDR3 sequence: CASSQGGVSYNEQFF. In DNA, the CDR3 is TGCGCCAGCAGCCAGGGTGGGGTTTCCTACAATGAGCAGTTCTTC.

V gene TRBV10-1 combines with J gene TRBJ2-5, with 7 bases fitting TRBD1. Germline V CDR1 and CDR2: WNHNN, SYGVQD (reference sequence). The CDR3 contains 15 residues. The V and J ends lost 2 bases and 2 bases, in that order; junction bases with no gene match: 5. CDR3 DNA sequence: TGCGCCAGCAGTGAGCTCCGGACAGGACAAGAGACCCAGTACTTC. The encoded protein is CASSELRTGQETQYF.

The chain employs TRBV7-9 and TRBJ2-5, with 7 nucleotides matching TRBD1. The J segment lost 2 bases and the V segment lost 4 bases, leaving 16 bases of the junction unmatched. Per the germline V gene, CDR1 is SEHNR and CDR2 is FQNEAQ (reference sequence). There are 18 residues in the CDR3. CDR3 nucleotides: TGTGCCAGCAGCTCAACTGACAGGGTATTGGGCTGGCAAGAGACCCAGTACTTC. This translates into CASSSTDRVLGWQETQYF.

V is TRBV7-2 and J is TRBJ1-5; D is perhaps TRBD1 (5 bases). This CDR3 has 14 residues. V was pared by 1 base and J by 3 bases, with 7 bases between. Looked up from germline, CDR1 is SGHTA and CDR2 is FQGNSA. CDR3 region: CASSLGGDNQPQHF. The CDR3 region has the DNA TGTGCCAGCAGCTTAGGGGGGGACAATCAGCCCCAGCATTTT.

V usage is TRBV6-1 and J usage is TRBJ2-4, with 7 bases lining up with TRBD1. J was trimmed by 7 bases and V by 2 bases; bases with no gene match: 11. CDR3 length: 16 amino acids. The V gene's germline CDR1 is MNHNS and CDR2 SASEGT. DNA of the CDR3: TGTGCCAGCAGTGAACCCTCGACAGGGTATCTCAACATTCAGTACTTC. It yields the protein CASSEPSTGYLNIQYF.

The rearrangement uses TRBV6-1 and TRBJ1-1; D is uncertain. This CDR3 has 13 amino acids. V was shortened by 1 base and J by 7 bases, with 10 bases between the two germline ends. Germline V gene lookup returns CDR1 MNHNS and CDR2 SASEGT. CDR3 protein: CASSEGWVREAFF. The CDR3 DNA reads TGTGCCAGCAGTGAAGGGTGGGTACGTGAAGCTTTCTTT.

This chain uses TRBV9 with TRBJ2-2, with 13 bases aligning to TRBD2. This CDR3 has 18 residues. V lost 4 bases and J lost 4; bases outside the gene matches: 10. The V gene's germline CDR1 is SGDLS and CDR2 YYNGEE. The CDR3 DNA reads TGTGCCAGCAGCCCGGGGACTAGCGGGGTCACGTCCACCGGGGAGCTGTTTTTT. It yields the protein CASSPGTSGVTSTGELFF.

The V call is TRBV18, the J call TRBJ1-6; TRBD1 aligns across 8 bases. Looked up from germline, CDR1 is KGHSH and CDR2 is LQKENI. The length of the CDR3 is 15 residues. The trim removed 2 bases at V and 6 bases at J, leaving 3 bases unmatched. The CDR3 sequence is CASSPGTGFNSPLHF. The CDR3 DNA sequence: TGTGCCAGCTCACCAGGGACAGGCTTTAATTCACCCCTCCACTTT.

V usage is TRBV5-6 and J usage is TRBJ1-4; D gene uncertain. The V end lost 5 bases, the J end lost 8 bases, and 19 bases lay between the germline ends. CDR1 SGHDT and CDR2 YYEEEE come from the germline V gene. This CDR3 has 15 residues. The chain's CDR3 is CASSSEGGFSEKLFF. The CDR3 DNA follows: TGTGCCAGCAGTTCGGAGGGAGGGTTTAGCGAAAAACTGTTTTTT. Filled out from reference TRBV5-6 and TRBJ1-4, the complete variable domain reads DAGVTQSPTHLIKTRGQQVTLRCSPKSGHDTVSWYQQALGQGPQFIFQYYEEEERQRGNFPDRFSGHQFPNYSSELNVNALLLGDSALYLCASSSEGGFSEKLFFGSGTQLSVL.

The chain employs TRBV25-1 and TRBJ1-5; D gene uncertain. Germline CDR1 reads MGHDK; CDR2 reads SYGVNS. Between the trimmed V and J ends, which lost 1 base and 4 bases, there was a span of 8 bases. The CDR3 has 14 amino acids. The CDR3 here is CASSEFSLNQPQHF. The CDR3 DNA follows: TGTGCCAGCAGTGAATTTTCGTTGAATCAGCCCCAGCATTTT.

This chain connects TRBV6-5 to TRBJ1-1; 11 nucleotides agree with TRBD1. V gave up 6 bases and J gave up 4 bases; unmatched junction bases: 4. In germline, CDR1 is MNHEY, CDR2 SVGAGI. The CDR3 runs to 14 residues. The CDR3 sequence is CASSRDRGSTEAFF. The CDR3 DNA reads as TGTGCCAGCAGCAGGGACAGGGGGAGCACTGAAGCTTTCTTT.

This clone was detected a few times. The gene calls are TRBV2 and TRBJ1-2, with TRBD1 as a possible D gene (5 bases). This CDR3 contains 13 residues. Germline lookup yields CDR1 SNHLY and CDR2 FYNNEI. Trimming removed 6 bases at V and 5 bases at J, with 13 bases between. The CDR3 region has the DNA TGTGCCAGCAGCCGGGACGGAGGATATGGCTACACCTTC. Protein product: CASSRDGGYGYTF. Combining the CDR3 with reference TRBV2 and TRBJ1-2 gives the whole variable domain EPEVTQTPSHQVTQMGQEVILRCVPISNHLYFYWYRQILGQKVEFLVSFYNNEISEKSEIFDDQFSVERPDGSNFTLKIRSTKLEDSAMYFCASSRDGGYGYTFGSGTRLTVV.

The DNA of the CDR3 is TGCGCCAGCAGTGAATGGGGCGATAGCTCCTACGAGCAGTACTTC. The encoded protein is CASSEWGDSSYEQYF. The chain has TRBV10-1 and TRBJ2-7; D might be TRBD1 (5 bases). The CDR3 is 15 residues long. CDR1 WNHNN and CDR2 SYGVQD come from the germline V gene (reference sequence). V was shortened by 3 bases and J by 0 bases, with 12 bases between the two germline ends.

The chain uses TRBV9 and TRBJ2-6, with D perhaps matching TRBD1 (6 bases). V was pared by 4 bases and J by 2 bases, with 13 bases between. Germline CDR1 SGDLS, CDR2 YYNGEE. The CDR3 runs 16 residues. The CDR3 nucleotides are TGTGCCAGCAGCACGCAACAGGGTGCTGGGGCCAACGTCCTGACTTTC. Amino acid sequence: CASSTQQGAGANVLTF.

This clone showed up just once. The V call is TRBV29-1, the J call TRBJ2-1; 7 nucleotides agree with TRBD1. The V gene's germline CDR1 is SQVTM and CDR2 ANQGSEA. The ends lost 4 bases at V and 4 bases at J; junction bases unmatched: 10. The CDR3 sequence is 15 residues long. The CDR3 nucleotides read TGCAGCGTTGTTAGACGGGACAGAACGTACAATGAGCAGTTCTTC. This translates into CSVVRRDRTYNEQFF.

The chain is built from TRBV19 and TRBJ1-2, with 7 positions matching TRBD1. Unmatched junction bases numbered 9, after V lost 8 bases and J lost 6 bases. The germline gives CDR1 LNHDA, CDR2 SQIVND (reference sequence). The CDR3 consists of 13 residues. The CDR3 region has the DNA TGTGCCAGTTCGACAGGGCCAGTTGATGGCTACACCTTC. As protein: CASSTGPVDGYTF.

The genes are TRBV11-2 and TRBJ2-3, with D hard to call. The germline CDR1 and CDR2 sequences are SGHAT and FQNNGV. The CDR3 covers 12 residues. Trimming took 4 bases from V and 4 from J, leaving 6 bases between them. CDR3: CASSSSPDTQYF. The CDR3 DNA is TGTGCCAGCAGCTCCTCCCCAGATACGCAGTATTTT.

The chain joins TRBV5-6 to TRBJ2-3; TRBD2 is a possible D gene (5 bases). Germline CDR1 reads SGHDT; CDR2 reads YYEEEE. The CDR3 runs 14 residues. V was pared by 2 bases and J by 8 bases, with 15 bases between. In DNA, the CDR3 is TGTGCCAGCAGCTTCCAGCTGGGGAGCGGTACGCAGTATTTT. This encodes CASSFQLGSGTQYF.

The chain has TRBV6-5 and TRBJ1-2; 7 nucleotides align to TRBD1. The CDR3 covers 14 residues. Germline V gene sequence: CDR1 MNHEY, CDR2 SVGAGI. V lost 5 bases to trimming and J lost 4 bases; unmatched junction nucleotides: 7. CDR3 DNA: TGTGCCAGCAGTGATTTCGGGACAGCCTATGGCTACACCTTC. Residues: CASSDFGTAYGYTF.

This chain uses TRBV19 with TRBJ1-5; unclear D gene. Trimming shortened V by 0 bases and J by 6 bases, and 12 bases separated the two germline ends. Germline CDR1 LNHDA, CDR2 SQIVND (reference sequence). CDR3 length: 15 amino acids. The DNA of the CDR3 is TGTGCCAGTAGTATAGAGACCGAGGGTAGTCAGCCCCAGCATTTT. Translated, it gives CASSIETEGSQPQHF.

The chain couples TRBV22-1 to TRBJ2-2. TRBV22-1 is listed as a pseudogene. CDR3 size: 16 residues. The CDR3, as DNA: TGTCCTGGGAGCGCACGTGAAAAGGGGAACACCGGGGAGCTGTTTTTT. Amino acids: CPGSAREKGNTGELFF.

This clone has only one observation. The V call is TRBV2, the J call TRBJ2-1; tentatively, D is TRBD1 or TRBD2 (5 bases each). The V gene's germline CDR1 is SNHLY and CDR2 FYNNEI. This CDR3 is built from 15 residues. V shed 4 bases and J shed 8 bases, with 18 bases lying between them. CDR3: CASSVGALVVDEQFF. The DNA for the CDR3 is TGTGCCAGCAGTGTCGGGGCCCTTGTTGTGGATGAGCAGTTCTTC.

CDR3 nucleotides: TGTGCCAGCAGCTTAGGTGAGGCTCAGCCCCAGCATTTT. Its translation: CASSLGEAQPQHF. The chain carries TRBV13 and TRBJ1-5, with D uncertain. The CDR3 runs to 13 residues. Trimming took off 0 bases at V and 6 bases at J, with 6 bases between the two ends. Germline loops: CDR1 PRHDT, CDR2 FYEKMQ (reference sequence).

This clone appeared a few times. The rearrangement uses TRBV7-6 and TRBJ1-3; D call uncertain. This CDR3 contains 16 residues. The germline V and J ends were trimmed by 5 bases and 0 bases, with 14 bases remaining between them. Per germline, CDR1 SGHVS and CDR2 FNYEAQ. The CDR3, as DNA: TGTGCCAGCAGCCTCCAACAAATGAGCTCTGGAAACACCATATATTTT. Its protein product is CASSLQQMSSGNTIYF.

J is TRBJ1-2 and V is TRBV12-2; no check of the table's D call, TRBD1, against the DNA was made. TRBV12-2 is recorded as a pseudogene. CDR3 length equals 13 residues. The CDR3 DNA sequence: TGTGCAAGTCGCCTAGGGGGGCCGGCCGGCTACACCTTC. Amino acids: CASRLGGPAGYTF.

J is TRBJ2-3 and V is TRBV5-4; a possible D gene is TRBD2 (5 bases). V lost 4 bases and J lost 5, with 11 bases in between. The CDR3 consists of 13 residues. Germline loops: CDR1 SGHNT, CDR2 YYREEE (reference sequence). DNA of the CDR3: TGTGCCAGCAGCCCGGACTGGAGAGATACGCAGTATTTT. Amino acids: CASSPDWRDTQYF.